This TCR beta chain was documented in a study of shared clonotypes between healthy human individuals. Germline values: CDR1 SEHNR, CDR2 FQNEAQ (reference sequence). The CDR3 consists of 15 residues. Trimming took 6 bases from V and 4 from J; bases not matched to a gene: 9. Study findings and constraints: Non-shared clonotypes had lower generation probabilities than clonotypes shared by all four sorted-subset donors.

Repertoires were generated with immunoSEQ multiplex PCR, while TCRdb's copy carries only in-frame clones and drops some. The sample has 1,400,000 or so clones; about 98.5% are singletons. In the case of this clone: The target antigen is unknown.

The specimen sequenced was naive CD4+ T cells sorted from blood. The subset: CD45RA+ positively selected. The TCR sequence derives from a man under 40 in good health. This chain connects TRBV7-9 to TRBJ2-5, with 9 bases identical to TRBD2. CDR3 amino acids: CASSYSGRGTETQYF. The CDR3 DNA is TGTGCCAGCAGTTATAGCGGGAGAGGGACAGAGACCCAGTACTTC.